Following are 27 T cell receptor beta chains from one sample sequenced in a study of blood T cell repertoires in COVID-19. Repertoires were generated with immunoSEQ multiplex PCR, while TCRdb's copy carries only in-frame clones and drops some. The data hold approximately 100,000 clones, with around 92% observed a single time. Material: peripheral blood. All receptors derive from a man in his fifties with active COVID-19.

This clone turned up a few times. The chain combines TRBV10-1 with TRBJ2-2, with TRBD1 as a possible D gene (5 bases). This CDR3 is 13 amino acids long. The germline V and J ends were trimmed by 6 bases and 5 bases, with 10 bases remaining between them. Germline lookup yields CDR1 WNHNN and CDR2 SYGVQD (reference sequence). CDR3 in amino acids: CASRQDETGELFF. CDR3 bases: TGCGCCAGCAGACAGGATGAAACCGGGGAGCTGTTTTTT.

The CDR3 sequence: CASSSDRAPYEQYF. The CDR3, as DNA: TGCGCCAGCAGCTCAGACAGGGCCCCCTACGAGCAGTACTTC. The chain links TRBV5-1 to TRBJ2-7; 7 nucleotides align to TRBD1. The germline V gene has CDR1 SGHRS and CDR2 YFSETQ. Trimming removed 3 bases from V and 2 bases from J; junction bases left unmatched: 5. The CDR3 sequence is 14 residues long. Using reference TRBV5-1 and TRBJ2-7 for the parts outside the CDR3, the full variable domain is KAGVTQTPRYLIKTRGQQVTLSCSPISGHRSVSWYQQTPGQGLQFLFEYFSETQRNKGNFPGRFSGRQFSNSRSEMNVSTLELGDSALYLCASSSDRAPYEQYFGPGTRLTVT.

This clone was found once. This chain uses TRBV11-2 with TRBJ2-5; 8 bases line up with TRBD2. V shed 1 base, J shed 4 bases, and the junction held 5 bases outside the gene matches. The CDR3 length is 15 residues. CDR1 and CDR2 from the germline V gene are SGHAT and FQNNGV. The DNA of the CDR3 is TGTGCCAGCAGCTTAGCAGCGGGAGTGGGAGAGACCCAGTACTTC. Translating gives CASSLAAGVGETQYF.

The gene calls are TRBV6-5 and TRBJ1-1; maybe TRBD1 (6 bases). V lost 10 bases and J 6 bases, leaving 21 bases between the germline ends. Germline values: CDR1 MNHEY, CDR2 SVGAGI. CDR3 length: 14 amino acids. CDR3 DNA sequence: TGTGCCACCTTCACTCACAGGGATCAGGCTGAAGCTTTCTTT. It specifies CATFTHRDQAEAFF.

The chain recombines TRBV24-1 with TRBJ2-7; D may be TRBD2 (6 bases). The CDR3 is made up of 13 amino acids. V shed 5 bases and J shed 4 bases, with 11 bases lying between them. Per germline, CDR1 KGHDR and CDR2 SFDVKD. CDR3 sequence: CATSAAGTYEQYF. In DNA, the CDR3 is TGTGCCACCAGTGCGGCAGGGACTTACGAGCAGTACTTC.

The chain recombines TRBV13 with TRBJ2-7; TRBD1 agrees at 7 bases. The germline CDR1 and CDR2 sequences are PRHDT and FYEKMQ (reference sequence). The CDR3 extends over 17 amino acids. V was pared by 5 bases and J by 2 bases, with 15 bases of the junction left unmatched. Here the CDR3 reads CASSPPSWTGRPYEQYF. The CDR3 DNA is TGTGCCAGCAGCCCCCCCAGTTGGACAGGTCGACCCTACGAGCAGTACTTC.

The chain uses TRBV5-5 and TRBJ2-7; 8 bases are shared with TRBD1. V shed 5 bases, J shed 2 bases, and the junction held 3 bases outside the gene matches. The CDR3 totals 13 residues. Germline CDR1 and CDR2: SGHKS and YYEKEE (reference sequence). The CDR3 protein is CASRRQGTYEQYF. The CDR3 DNA reads as TGTGCCAGCAGACGACAGGGGACCTACGAGCAGTACTTC.

This clone occurred a few times. The gene calls are TRBV4-2 and TRBJ2-7; 11 bases line up with TRBD1. In germline, CDR1 is LGHNA, CDR2 YNFKEQ. There are 14 residues in the CDR3. Unmatched junction bases numbered 5, after V lost 4 bases and J lost 6 bases. The CDR3 DNA is TGTGCCAGCAGCCCAGGGACAGGGGGAAGCGAGCAGTACTTC. Translated: CASSPGTGGSEQYF.

The V gene is TRBV27, the J gene TRBJ2-7; 7 nucleotides line up with TRBD2. The CDR3 loop spans 15 amino acids. Germline CDR1 and CDR2: MNHEY and SMNVEV (reference sequence). After removal of 5 bases from V and 3 bases from J, the junction contained 10 bases not matched to a gene. The CDR3 DNA reads as TGTGCCAGCAGTCTTGCGGGTGGGAGGGGCTACGAGCAGTACTTC. Translating it yields CASSLAGGRGYEQYF.

CDR3 bases: TGTGCCAGCAGTTTATTAGGCGGGTTCTCTCAAGAGACCCAGTACTTC. Protein product: CASSLLGGFSQETQYF. This chain joins TRBV28 and TRBJ2-5, with a weak D call TRBD2 (5 bases). The germline gives CDR1 MDHEN, CDR2 SYDVKM. Trimming removed 1 base from V and 2 bases from J, with 14 bases in between. There are 16 residues in the CDR3.

V and J are TRBV14 and TRBJ1-1; unclear D gene. This CDR3 is built from 13 residues. The germline V gene has CDR1 SGHDN and CDR2 FVKESK. Deletions cut 0 bases from V and 4 bases from J, with 6 bases between. The CDR3 DNA reads as TGTGCCAGCAGCCAAGAACCCGGCACTGAAGCTTTCTTT. It specifies CASSQEPGTEAFF. The variable domain in full, completed from reference TRBV14 and TRBJ1-1, reads EAGVTQFPSHSVIEKGQTVTLRCDPISGHDNLYWYRRVMGKEIKFLLHFVKESKQDESGMPNNRFLAERTGGTYSTLKVQPAELEDSGVYFCASSQEPGTEAFFGQGTRLTVV.

J is TRBJ2-7 and V is TRBV6-5; possible D gene TRBD1, 5 bases. Germline V lookup: CDR1 MNHEY, CDR2 SVGAGI. V was shortened by 7 bases and J by 2 bases, with 18 bases between the two germline ends. CDR3 length equals 15 residues. The CDR3 loop is CASKQTATAAYEQYF. The CDR3 region has the DNA TGTGCCAGCAAACAGACGGCGACAGCCGCCTACGAGCAGTACTTC.

The rearrangement links TRBV5-1 to TRBJ1-4; 7 bases are a match to TRBD1. The CDR3 spans 17 residues. Germline CDR1 reads SGHRS; CDR2 reads YFSETQ. V trimming: 4 bases; J trimming: 3 bases; junction bases outside the gene matches: 12. The CDR3 region has the DNA TGCGCCAGCAGCCGAGGGGATTGGGGGACAGCTAATGAAAAACTGTTTTTT. Translation gives CASSRGDWGTANEKLFF.

This clone was detected only once. CDR3 DNA: TGTGCCAGCAGGACAGGAACAGACTCTGGAAACACCATATATTTT. Translation: CASRTGTDSGNTIYF. This chain joins TRBV28 and TRBJ1-3; D is possibly TRBD1 (6 bases). Trimming left V 6 bases short and J 0 bases short, with 12 bases between. In germline, CDR1 is MDHEN, CDR2 SYDVKM. This CDR3 region has 15 residues.

This clone was seen just once. V is TRBV28 and J is TRBJ2-1; D may be TRBD2 (6 bases). CDR1 and CDR2 from the germline V gene are MDHEN and SYDVKM. The V and J ends lost 7 bases and 5 bases respectively, with 21 bases between them. CDR3 length: 16 residues. The CDR3 sequence is CASNPGWGEAHNEQFF. The CDR3 bases are TGTGCCAGCAACCCTGGGTGGGGGGAGGCCCACAATGAGCAGTTCTTC.

The rearrangement joins TRBV5-8 to TRBJ1-5; D is unclear. Germline V gene lookup returns CDR1 SGHTS and CDR2 YDEGEE. The CDR3 spans 14 residues. Trimming pared 1 base from V and 7 bases from J, leaving 12 bases between. CDR3 sequence: CASSLIQEGQPQHF. The DNA of the CDR3 is TGTGCCAGCAGCTTGATTCAAGAGGGACAGCCCCAGCATTTT.

The chain has TRBV15 and TRBJ2-7; TRBD2 is a possible D gene (5 bases). V was trimmed by 0 bases and J by 6 bases, leaving 9 bases between them. The CDR3 is made up of 13 amino acids. CDR1 and CDR2 (germline): LNHNV, YYDKDF (reference sequence). CDR3 region: CATSRDYRGEQYF. The CDR3 DNA is TGTGCCACCAGCAGAGATTATCGGGGCGAGCAGTACTTC.

The V gene is TRBV15, the J gene TRBJ1-5; possible D gene TRBD1, 6 bases. With 3 bases removed from V and 3 bases from J, the gap between germline ends came to 9 bases. Germline lookup yields CDR1 LNHNV and CDR2 YYDKDF (reference sequence). The CDR3 runs to 14 residues. The CDR3 DNA reads TGTGCCACCAGCAGGAGACAGGTCAATCAGCCCCAGCATTTT. Translation: CATSRRQVNQPQHF.

J is TRBJ2-7 and V is TRBV2, with 9 bases lining up with TRBD1. With V trimmed by 5 bases and J by 10 bases, 15 bases remained unmatched. Germline lookup yields CDR1 SNHLY and CDR2 FYNNEI. The CDR3 totals 15 residues. The CDR3 nucleotides are TGTGCCAGCAGTTACAGCCCCGGGACAGGGAGATCACAGTACTTC. Translating gives CASSYSPGTGRSQYF. The variable domain in full, with the rest retrieved from reference TRBV2 and TRBJ2-7, is EPEVTQTPSHQVTQMGQEVILRCVPISNHLYFYWYRQILGQKVEFLVSFYNNEISEKSEIFDDQFSVERPDGSNFTLKIRSTKLEDSAMYFCASSYSPGTGRSQYFGPGTRLTVT.

The V gene is TRBV6-5, the J gene TRBJ2-1; D remains unclear. The V and J ends lost 7 bases and 8 bases respectively, with 21 bases between them. CDR3 length: 15 amino acids. The germline CDR1 and CDR2 sequences are MNHEY and SVGAGI. The chain's CDR3 is CASTDWLSGSYEQFF. Here the CDR3 DNA reads TGTGCCAGCACCGACTGGCTCTCCGGGTCGTATGAGCAGTTCTTC.

The V call is TRBV12-3 or TRBV12-4, the J call TRBJ2-5; D remains ambiguous. Trimming took off 2 bases at V and 5 bases at J, with 6 bases between the two ends. The CDR3 has 12 residues. CDR3 sequence reads: CASSLPRETQYF. CDR3 bases: TGTGCCAGCAGTTTACCGAGGGAGACCCAGTACTTC.

This sequence joins TRBV19 and TRBJ2-2, with 8 bases identical to TRBD2. The CDR3 has 17 amino acids. Germline CDR1 and CDR2: LNHDA and SQIVND (reference sequence). With V trimmed by 8 bases and J by 4 bases, 15 bases remained unmatched. The CDR3 spells CASQARSLAEGTGELFF. The CDR3 coding sequence is TGTGCCAGTCAAGCTCGGTCACTAGCGGAGGGCACCGGGGAGCTGTTTTTT.

The rearrangement links TRBV10-2 to TRBJ2-7; 8 bases agree with TRBD1. The CDR3 is made up of 15 amino acids. V gave up 0 bases and J gave up 2 bases; unmatched junction bases: 3. Germline V CDR1 and CDR2: WSHSY, SAAADI. CDR3: CASSESNRGAYEQYF. The CDR3 nucleotides are TGCGCCAGCAGTGAGTCGAACAGGGGGGCCTACGAGCAGTACTTC.

The chain recombines TRBV27 with TRBJ1-3; TRBD1 aligns across 7 bases. V was pared by 2 bases and J by 0 bases, with 7 bases of the junction left unmatched. This CDR3 is 17 amino acids long. Germline V CDR1 and CDR2: MNHEY, SMNVEV (reference sequence). The CDR3 DNA is TGTGCCAGCAGTTTAAGGGCGGGACAGTACTCTGGAAACACCATATATTTT. The encoded protein is CASSLRAGQYSGNTIYF.

V and J are TRBV6-2 or TRBV6-3 and TRBJ1-5, with 8 positions matching TRBD1. The CDR3 covers 15 residues. V lost 0 bases and J lost 9; bases outside the gene matches: 7. Germline V gives CDR1 MNHEY, CDR2 SVGEGT. This CDR3 is CASSYSTGGGRPQHF. CDR3 nucleotide sequence: TGTGCCAGCAGTTACTCTACAGGGGGTGGGAGGCCCCAGCATTTT.

The gene calls are TRBV5-1 and TRBJ2-1; D perhaps matches TRBD2 (5 bases). Looked up from germline, CDR1 is SGHRS and CDR2 is YFSETQ. This CDR3 is 13 amino acids long. V was cut by 2 bases and J by 3 bases, with 6 bases left in between. The CDR3 loop is CASSFGNYNEQFF. CDR3 nucleotides: TGCGCCAGCAGCTTCGGGAACTACAATGAGCAGTTCTTC.

This sequence joins TRBV11-3 and TRBJ2-1, with 11 bases lining up with TRBD2. With V trimmed by 0 bases and J by 7 bases, 17 bases remained unmatched. The CDR3 has 20 amino acids. CDR1 is SGHNT and CDR2 is YENEEA in the germline V gene. This chain's CDR3 is CASSLEKSSGRAEIRNEQFF. The CDR3 DNA reads as TGTGCCAGCAGCTTAGAAAAGAGTAGCGGGAGGGCCGAGATCCGAAATGAGCAGTTCTTC.